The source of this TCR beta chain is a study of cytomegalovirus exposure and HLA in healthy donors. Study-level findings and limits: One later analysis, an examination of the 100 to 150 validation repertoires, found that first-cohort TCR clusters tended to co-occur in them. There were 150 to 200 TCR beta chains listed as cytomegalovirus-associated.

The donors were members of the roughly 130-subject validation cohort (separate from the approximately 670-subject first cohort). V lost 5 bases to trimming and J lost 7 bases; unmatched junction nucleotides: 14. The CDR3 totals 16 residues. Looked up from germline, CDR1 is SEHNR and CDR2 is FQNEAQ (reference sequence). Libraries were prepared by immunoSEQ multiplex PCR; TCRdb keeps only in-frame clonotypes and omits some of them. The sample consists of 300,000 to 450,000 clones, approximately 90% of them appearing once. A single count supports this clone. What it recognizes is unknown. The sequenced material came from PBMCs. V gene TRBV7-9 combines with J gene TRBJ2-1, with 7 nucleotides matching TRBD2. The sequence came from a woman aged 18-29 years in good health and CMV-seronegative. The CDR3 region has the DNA TGTGCCAGCAGCCCCAAACCGCCCAGCGGGAAAAATGAGCAGTTCTTC. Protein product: CASSPKPPSGKNEQFF.